This T cell receptor beta chain appears in the sequencing data of a study of Tregs in tolerant kidney transplant recipients (dated by TCRdb to the late 2010s). With regard to the full study: Related donors were used in the transplants with nonmyeloablative bone marrow transplantation, and mixed chimerism was transient in the human trials. The study applied TCRbeta sequencing to find donor-specific regulatory T cells before combined kidney and bone marrow transplantation and then followed those same cells after transplant. Overall study outcomes, separate from this receptor: In tolerant patients, the expansion of donor-specific Tregs was greater than global Treg expansion, suggesting that the expansion was antigen-driven rather than nonspecific. Expanding Tregs with activated donor B cells appeared to identify the most biologically relevant and donor-specific TCRbeta repertoire. Biological reproducibility was not examined directly, but technical replication error appeared to be minimal. For some patients the PCR primers changed over time, which made it impossible to compare the samples from those patients at the nucleotide level. Because only a small number of patients were included, the study had limitations, and the results will need to be validated in larger populations as well as under other immunosuppression protocols.

In the paper's terms, the time point label means: blood sample drawn before combined kidney and bone marrow transplant. Thawed PBMCs were FACS-sorted into unstimulated Tregs (CD4+CD25+CD127-), CD4+ non-Tregs (CD4+CD25-), CD4 cells and CD8 cells. The patients were a few recipients of combined kidney and bone marrow transplants from the ITN036ST trial, and samples were available only from these trial subjects. Healthy control blood was processed to PBMCs by Ficoll density gradient and cryopreserved, and patient PBMCs were collected before and after transplant. For TCRbeta CDR3 sequencing, genomic DNA was extracted from sorted cells using the QIAGEN DNeasy Blood and Tissue Kit. High-throughput TCRbeta CDR3 sequencing, including PCR amplification with bias correction and internal controls, was performed commercially through immunoSEQ. In the source study's methods: Unique productive TCRbeta sequences were defined by CDR3 nucleotide sequence when primers matched and otherwise by CDR3 amino acid sequence together with Vbeta and Jbeta genes. Sorting error was corrected by removing sequences shared between sorted populations at a frequency ratio of 2:1 or less, and the remaining shared sequences were assigned to the higher population. Sequences were defined as donor-reactive when expanded at least 5-fold in CFSE-low cells versus unstimulated cells and present at a frequency of at least 0.01% in CFSE-low cells. Jensen-Shannon divergence calculated on the top 100 TCRbeta sequences ranked by frequency was used to measure repertoire divergence. For samples with multiple sequencing runs, sorting error was corrected separately for each run before the runs were pooled. Imported from immuneACCESS, the table was reduced by TCRdb to in-frame sequences with V and J called. These copies leave out some clones; in studies compared against another copy, an unresolved V gene accounts for under half, and the cause of the remainder is not known. That table supplies the V and J calls and clone size; D and trimming were determined from the DNA. The sample's table lists a count of 45,000 to 55,000 clones. Of the sample, around 0.88% falls within the top ten clones.

The V end loses 2 bases and the J end loses 5 bases, and a stretch of 21 bases separates them. CDR1 and CDR2 are drawn from the germline V gene: KGHSH, LQKENI. There are 17 amino acids in the CDR3, from cysteine to phenylalanine inclusive. The DNA has 42 bases, all within the CDR3, and is read from base 1. Points on this clone: Its antigen remains undetermined. The CDR3 goes on 3 residues after the read ends, and that part is filled in from the germline J gene.

This material consisted of CD4+ T cells from blood, taken before the transplant. The sequence links TRBV18 to TRBJ2-5, and TRBD2 may be the D gene, going by 7 matching bases. The source is a human donor who received a combined kidney and bone marrow transplant. CDR3 protein: CASSPGWGRGSVETQYF. CDR3 bases read: TGTGCCAGCTCACCAGGATGGGGGCGCGGGAGTGTTGAGACC.